The 24 T cell receptor beta chains below come from one sample, sequenced in a study of OX40 agonist ivuxolimab in advanced cancers. The repertoire was sequenced with immunoSEQ multiplex PCR; TCRdb's copy has only in-frame clones and lacks some. The data hold more than 9,000 clones, with 74% observed a single time. This sample comprised CD4+ or CD8+ T cells sorted from blood, obtained in a trial of the OX40 agonist ivuxolimab. The receptors here all came from an adult with an advanced solid tumor such as melanoma, head and neck, liver or kidney cancer.

The rearrangement uses TRBV7-6 and TRBJ1-1; a possible D gene is TRBD1 (5 bases). Deletions cut 5 bases from V and 3 bases from J, with 16 bases between. This CDR3 comprises 15 residues. Germline CDR1 SGHVS, CDR2 FNYEAQ. In nucleotides, the CDR3 is TGTGCCAGCAGCATCAATGGTCTGGGGGACACTGAAGCTTTCTTT. Its translation: CASSINGLGDTEAFF.

This clone has a handful of counts. The chain recombines TRBV28 with TRBJ1-2, with a possible D match to TRBD1 (5 bases). CDR1 MDHEN and CDR2 SYDVKM come from the germline V gene. This CDR3 comprises 14 residues. Between the trimmed V and J ends, which lost 5 bases and 4 bases, there was a span of 14 bases. CDR3 nucleotides: TGTGCCAGCAGTCCGGGGGTACAGAGCTATGGCTACACCTTC. This sequence encodes CASSPGVQSYGYTF.

The chain carries TRBV7-9 and TRBJ2-3; 13 bases align to TRBD2. Germline lookup yields CDR1 SEHNR and CDR2 FQNEAQ (reference sequence). The junction had 8 bases not matched to a gene; V was cut back by 7 bases and J by 4 bases. This CDR3 has 16 amino acids. Written as DNA, the CDR3 is TGTGCCAGCACTAGTCGGGGACTAGCGGGATCAGATACGCAGTATTTT. The encoded protein is CASTSRGLAGSDTQYF.

The rearrangement joins TRBV4-1 to TRBJ2-5; 7 bases agree with TRBD2. With V trimmed by 1 base and J by 2 bases, 7 bases remained unmatched. CDR1 MGHRA and CDR2 YSYEKL come from the germline V gene. This CDR3 contains 16 residues. The CDR3 sequence: CASSQGLGLQQETQYF. The DNA of the CDR3 is TGCGCCAGCAGCCAAGGCCTGGGACTACAACAAGAGACCCAGTACTTC.

This clone came up once. This sequence joins TRBV4-3 and TRBJ2-1, with D perhaps being TRBD1 or TRBD2 (6 bases each). In germline, CDR1 is LGHNA, CDR2 YSLEER. The CDR3 runs 15 residues. With 0 bases removed from V and 8 bases from J, the gap between germline ends came to 14 bases. CDR3 residues: CASSQDSVGGYEQFF. In DNA, the CDR3 is TGCGCCAGCAGCCAAGATTCTGTAGGGGGGTATGAGCAGTTCTTC.

This clone turned up a few times. V and J are TRBV6-6 and TRBJ1-3, with TRBD1 matching over 7 bases. Trimming took 6 bases from V and 0 from J; bases not matched to a gene: 8. The germline V gene has CDR1 MNHNY and CDR2 SVGAGI (reference sequence). The CDR3 has 16 amino acids. The CDR3 spells CASRPGTDFSGNTIYF. CDR3 nucleotide sequence: TGTGCCAGCAGGCCCGGGACAGACTTCTCTGGAAACACCATATATTTT.

This chain connects TRBV27 to TRBJ1-6, with D unresolved. Looked up from germline, CDR1 is MNHEY and CDR2 is SMNVEV (reference sequence). Between the trimmed V and J ends, which lost 5 bases and 6 bases, there was a span of 11 bases. This CDR3 has 14 amino acids. The DNA of the CDR3 is TGTGCCAGCAGTGGAACTCAACTTAATTCACCCCTCCACTTT. This translates into CASSGTQLNSPLHF.

This clone appeared a single time. The rearrangement joins TRBV5-6 to TRBJ2-4; no firm D call. CDR3 length equals 13 residues. The germline V gene has CDR1 SGHDT and CDR2 YYEEEE. Trimming removed 0 bases at V and 6 bases at J, with 7 bases between. This chain's CDR3 is CASSLGTLNIQYF. The CDR3 region has the DNA TGTGCCAGCAGCTTGGGGACCCTAAACATTCAGTACTTC. The variable domain in full, completed from reference TRBV5-6 and TRBJ2-4, reads DAGVTQSPTHLIKTRGQQVTLRCSPKSGHDTVSWYQQALGQGPQFIFQYYEEEERQRGNFPDRFSGHQFPNYSSELNVNALLLGDSALYLCASSLGTLNIQYFGAGTRLSVL.

In its sample, this clone was seen a few times. The genes are TRBV4-3 and TRBJ2-1, with D maybe TRBD2 (6 bases). Germline CDR1 LGHNA, CDR2 YSLEER. Trimming stripped 0 bases from V and 3 bases from J, with 12 bases between. There are 16 residues in the CDR3. The CDR3 sequence is CASSQEFGTGYNEQFF. The DNA for the CDR3 is TGCGCCAGCAGCCAAGAGTTTGGGACTGGCTACAATGAGCAGTTCTTC.

The sample holds a few counts of this clone. This chain connects TRBV19 to TRBJ1-2, with D possibly being TRBD1 (5 bases). The CDR3 is 15 residues long. The V end was cut by 6 bases, the J end by 6 bases, with 20 bases between. The V gene's germline CDR1 is LNHDA and CDR2 SQIVND (reference sequence). The CDR3 coding sequence is TGTGCCAGTAGCATCAGACCGGGACGGGACGATGGCTACACCTTC. Its protein is CASSIRPGRDDGYTF.

This clone turned up a few times. The chain has TRBV29-1 and TRBJ2-1; tentatively, D is TRBD2 (5 bases). Germline V gene sequence: CDR1 SQVTM, CDR2 ANQGSEA. V was shortened by 4 bases and J by 1 base, with 14 bases between the two germline ends. This CDR3 spans 15 amino acids. The CDR3 nucleotides read TGCAGCGTTGTTAGTGGCGGGTATTCCTACAATGAGCAGTTCTTC. Residues: CSVVSGGYSYNEQFF.

The chain joins TRBV6-1 to TRBJ2-7, with 11 bases matching TRBD2. The germline CDR1 and CDR2 sequences are MNHNS and SASEGT. The ends lost 4 bases at V and 3 bases at J; junction bases unmatched: 5. This CDR3 has 15 residues. The CDR3: CASSGTSGRGYEQYF. CDR3 bases: TGTGCCAGCAGTGGCACTAGCGGGAGAGGCTACGAGCAGTACTTC.

This sequence joins TRBV10-3 and TRBJ1-3; 8 bases match TRBD1. The CDR3 is 13 residues long. The V gene end was trimmed by 11 bases and the J gene end by 4 bases; junction bases not matched to a gene: 7. CDR1 and CDR2 (germline): ENHRY, SYGVKD. In nucleotides, the CDR3 is TGTGCCTCGGCGACAGGGGACGGAAACACCATATATTTT. Amino acid sequence: CASATGDGNTIYF.

The J gene is TRBJ2-6, the V gene TRBV5-1; 7 nucleotides match TRBD1. The germline V gene has CDR1 SGHRS and CDR2 YFSETQ. CDR3 length: 18 amino acids. V lost 2 bases, J lost 3 bases, and 11 bases stayed unmatched. The CDR3 region is CASSFGLTGAGGANVLTF. The CDR3 DNA is TGCGCCAGCAGCTTCGGGTTAACAGGGGCTGGTGGGGCCAACGTCCTGACTTTC.

The chain joins TRBV13 to TRBJ1-2, with D perhaps TRBD1 (6 bases). The CDR3 is made up of 14 amino acids. CDR1 is PRHDT and CDR2 is FYEKMQ in the germline V gene (reference sequence). V was trimmed by 3 bases and J by 0 bases, leaving 8 bases between them. The chain's CDR3 is CASSFGTTNYGYTF. The CDR3 DNA reads TGTGCCAGCAGCTTCGGGACAACTAACTATGGCTACACCTTC.

The rearrangement uses TRBV2 and TRBJ2-7; the match to TRBD1 covers 9 bases. This CDR3 has 16 amino acids. CDR1 and CDR2 (germline): SNHLY, FYNNEI. After removal of 7 bases from V and 3 bases from J, the junction contained 13 bases not matched to a gene. CDR3 in amino acids: CASILTAGQGSYEQYF. The CDR3, as DNA: TGTGCCAGCATCCTAACAGCGGGACAGGGTAGCTACGAGCAGTACTTC.

The chain recombines TRBV9 with TRBJ2-5; unclear D gene. The CDR3 covers 14 residues. Trimming took off 4 bases at V and 1 base at J, with 11 bases between the two ends. Germline V CDR1 and CDR2: SGDLS, YYNGEE. CDR3 sequence (DNA): TGTGCCAGCAGCCCCCCAGAGCTCCAAGAGACCCAGTACTTC. It codes for CASSPPELQETQYF. Variable domain in full (rest from reference TRBV9 and TRBJ2-5): DSGVTQTPKHLITATGQRVTLRCSPRSGDLSVYWYQQSLDQGLQFLIQYYNGEERAKGNILERFSAQQFPDLHSELNLSSLELGDSALYFCASSPPELQETQYFGPGTRLLVL.

This chain links TRBV2 with TRBJ2-1; TRBD2 matches at 8 bases. The CDR3 has 18 residues. The V segment lost 0 bases and the J segment 8 bases; nucleotides outside the gene matches: 15. Germline CDR1 reads SNHLY; CDR2 reads FYNNEI. CDR3 residues: CASSEAISGSGSTDEQFF. The CDR3 DNA reads TGTGCCAGCAGTGAAGCGATATCTGGGAGCGGGAGTACGGATGAGCAGTTCTTC.

The gene calls are TRBV19 and TRBJ2-4; 10 bases match TRBD2. The CDR3 is 15 residues long. V trimming: 2 bases; J trimming: 7 bases; junction bases outside the gene matches: 5. CDR1 and CDR2 from the germline V gene are LNHDA and SQIVND (reference sequence). This CDR3 is CASSILAGARNIQYF. The CDR3 DNA is TGTGCCAGTAGTATACTAGCGGGAGCTAGGAACATTCAGTACTTC.

The chain couples TRBV2 to TRBJ2-1, with D perhaps assigned TRBD1 or TRBD2 (6 bases each). This CDR3 is 15 amino acids long. V was pared by 4 bases and J by 5 bases, with 15 bases between. CDR1 SNHLY and CDR2 FYNNEI come from the germline V gene. CDR3 loop: CASSAELGGNNEQFF. The CDR3 nucleotides are TGTGCCAGCAGTGCGGAGCTGGGGGGCAACAATGAGCAGTTCTTC.

The chain joins TRBV4-3 to TRBJ2-7; D gene unclear. Between the trimmed V and J ends, which lost 0 bases and 5 bases, there was a span of 14 bases. This CDR3 comprises 15 residues. Looked up from germline, CDR1 is LGHNA and CDR2 is YSLEER. In nucleotides, the CDR3 is TGCGCCAGCAGCCAAGATCGGGTCGGTAGAAACGAGCAGTACTTC. Its translation: CASSQDRVGRNEQYF.

This clone was seen more than once but under ten times. V and J are TRBV9 and TRBJ1-1; D call uncertain. CDR1 is SGDLS, CDR2 YYNGEE, per germline. V gave up 4 bases and J gave up 0 bases, with 13 bases separating them. This CDR3 contains 15 residues. The CDR3: CASSPLVRVNTEAFF. In DNA form, the CDR3 reads TGTGCCAGCAGCCCCCTCGTGAGGGTGAACACTGAAGCTTTCTTT.

The gene calls are TRBV10-3 and TRBJ1-1, with D unresolved. Per germline, CDR1 ENHRY and CDR2 SYGVKD. The CDR3 sequence is 15 residues long. V dropped 0 bases and J dropped 6 bases, with 14 bases sitting between them. CDR3: CAISESGREDSEAFF. The CDR3 bases are TGTGCCATCAGTGAGTCGGGGAGGGAAGATTCTGAAGCTTTCTTT.

The chain carries TRBV7-2 and TRBJ2-5; 10 nucleotides align to TRBD2. Germline trimming cut 5 bases from V and 4 bases from J; bases unmatched to any gene: 10. The CDR3 runs 16 residues. Germline CDR1 reads SGHTA; CDR2 reads FQGNSA. CDR3: CASSPRLVAGGETQYF. DNA of the CDR3: TGTGCCAGCAGCCCCCGACTGGTAGCGGGGGGAGAGACCCAGTACTTC.